These 16 T cell receptor beta chains were sequenced from one sample in a study of CD8 T cells in Susac syndrome (dated by TCRdb to between 2019 and 2020). Receptor libraries were prepared by the immunoSEQ multiplex PCR assay. RNA was extracted using the RNeasy kit, and roughly 0.5 to 1 ug of the RNA was reverse transcribed with random hexamers. The raw public data were reprocessed by TCRdb itself: fastp quality trimming at Q25, MiXCR clonotype calling, in-frame beta chains only. Every distinct CDR3 protein forms one entry, paired with its most common genes and DNA. Here the sample has about 240,000 distinct CDR3 sequences; about 95% occur a single time. Approximately 0.094% of the sample lies in the top ten. The sequenced material came from CD4+ T cells from PBMCs. These receptors originate from a human donor with Susac syndrome.

This chain links TRBV27 with TRBJ2-5, with 12 positions matching TRBD2. With V trimmed by 7 bases and J by 5 bases, 8 bases remained unmatched. Looked up from germline, CDR1 is MNHEY and CDR2 is SMNVEV (reference sequence). This CDR3 comprises 15 residues. For the CDR3, the DNA is TGTGCCAGCAACGGACTAGCGGGAAACTGTGAGACCCAGTACTTC. Amino acid sequence: CASNGLAGNCETQYF.

The V gene is TRBV3-1, the J gene TRBJ2-7; either TRBD1 or TRBD2 may supply D (5 bases each). The CDR3 has 14 residues. Per the germline V gene, CDR1 is LGHDT and CDR2 is YNNKEL (reference sequence). With 2 bases removed from V and 4 bases from J, the gap between germline ends came to 12 bases. For the CDR3, the DNA is TGTGCCAGCAGCCAAAGGGACGGTTGGTACGAGCAGTACTTC. Translation: CASSQRDGWYEQYF.

The chain couples TRBV3-1 to TRBJ2-1; 13 nucleotides match TRBD2. The V gene's germline CDR1 is LGHDT and CDR2 YNNKEL (reference sequence). Germline trimming cut 6 bases from V and 9 bases from J; bases unmatched to any gene: 8. This CDR3 is 15 amino acids long. The CDR3 sequence is CASSPGTSGIPEQFF. The CDR3 DNA follows: TGTGCCAGCAGTCCCGGGACTAGCGGGATCCCTGAGCAGTTCTTC.

The chain carries TRBV9 and TRBJ2-4; 10 bases fit TRBD2. The CDR3 is 15 amino acids. The J segment lost 4 bases and the V segment lost 2 bases, leaving 3 bases of the junction unmatched. Germline V CDR1 and CDR2: SGDLS, YYNGEE. CDR3: CASSVGTSEKNIQYF. The DNA for the CDR3 is TGTGCCAGCAGCGTGGGGACTAGCGAGAAAAACATTCAGTACTTC.

The chain uses TRBV4-1 and TRBJ1-4, with 8 positions matching TRBD1. This CDR3 has 15 amino acids. The J segment lost 8 bases and the V segment lost 3 bases, leaving 8 bases of the junction unmatched. Germline-derived CDR1 and CDR2 are MGHRA and YSYEKL. The CDR3 protein is CASSQQGQGDEKLFF. DNA of the CDR3: TGCGCCAGCAGCCAGCAAGGACAGGGCGACGAAAAACTGTTTTTT.

The chain employs TRBV29-1 and TRBJ2-1; TRBD2 agrees at 10 bases. V shed 6 bases, J shed 6 bases, and the junction held 23 bases outside the gene matches. Germline V gene lookup returns CDR1 SQVTM and CDR2 ANQGSEA. This CDR3 is built from 19 residues. The CDR3 region is CSVSSGRAGSNLPFNEQFF. The CDR3 DNA sequence: TGCAGCGTGTCTAGCGGGAGAGCTGGCTCCAATTTACCATTCAATGAGCAGTTCTTC.

This chain connects TRBV30 to TRBJ1-2, with a possible D match to TRBD1 (5 bases). The V end lost 4 bases, the J end lost 5 bases, and 11 bases lay between the germline ends. Germline loops: CDR1 GTSNPN, CDR2 SVGIG (reference sequence). The CDR3 spans 12 residues. For the CDR3, the DNA is TGTGCCTGGACCGTCGGGGCGTATGGCTACACCTTC. Its protein product is CAWTVGAYGYTF. Looking up the rest from reference TRBV30 and TRBJ1-2 gives the full variable domain: SQTIHQWPATLVQPVGSPLSLECTVEGTSNPNLYWYRQAAGRGLQLLFYSVGIGQISSEVPQNLSASRPQDRQFILSSKKLLLSDSGFYLCAWTVGAYGYTFGSGTRLTVV.

The CDR3 loop is CASSPGTGNYGYTF. The CDR3 DNA follows: TGTGCCAGTAGTCCCGGGACAGGGAACTATGGCTACACCTTC. The V call is TRBV19, the J call TRBJ1-2, with TRBD1 matching over 9 bases. V lost 5 bases and J lost 2; bases outside the gene matches: 3. This CDR3 has 14 residues. CDR1 and CDR2 (germline): LNHDA, SQIVND (reference sequence).

The rearrangement links TRBV12-3 or TRBV12-4 to TRBJ1-2, with a weak D call TRBD1 (5 bases). Trimming left V 7 bases short and J 7 bases short, with 16 bases between. The CDR3 loop spans 13 amino acids. The CDR3 protein is CASTGGTAGGYTF. For the CDR3, the DNA is TGTGCCAGCACCGGGGGGACGGCAGGTGGCTACACCTTC.

The V and J genes are TRBV12-3 or TRBV12-4 and TRBJ1-5, with 7 bases that match TRBD1. Losses at the gene ends were 5 bases for V and 5 bases for J; bases not matched to a gene: 12. The CDR3 covers 16 residues. CDR3 region: CASSPLEGAADQPQHF. The DNA of the CDR3 is TGTGCCAGCAGTCCCTTAGAGGGGGCCGCCGATCAGCCCCAGCATTTT.

The genes are TRBV7-9 and TRBJ1-2, with TRBD1 matching 7 bases. V shed 7 bases, J shed 7 bases, and the junction held 6 bases outside the gene matches. The CDR3 length is 12 residues. The germline V gene encodes CDR1 SEHNR and CDR2 FQNEAQ (reference sequence). This CDR3 is CASTTQGVGYTF. CDR3 coding DNA: TGTGCCAGCACAACTCAGGGGGTTGGCTACACCTTC. Full variable domain (missing parts from reference TRBV7-9 and TRBJ1-2): DTGVSQNPRHKITKRGQNVTFRCDPISEHNRLYWYRQTLGQGPEFLTYFQNEAQLEKSRLLSDRFSAERPKGSFSTLEIQRTEQGDSAMYLCASTTQGVGYTFGSGTRLTVV.

A remark on this clonotype: The germline gene is not matched at one end of the junction; a read error may be the cause. This chain connects TRBV5-1 to TRBJ1-1, with D uncertain. This CDR3 is built from 11 residues. CDR1 and CDR2 (germline): SGHRS, YFSETQ. This CDR3 is CASSLDTEAFF. The CDR3 bases are TGTGCCAGCTCACTTGACACTGAAGCTTTCTTT. Together with reference TRBV5-1 and TRBJ1-1, the CDR3 gives the full variable domain: KAGVTQTPRYLIKTRGQQVTLSCSPISGHRSVSWYQQTPGQGLQFLFEYFSETQRNKGNFPGRFSGRQFSNSRSEMNVSTLELGDSALYLCASSLDTEAFFGQGTRLTVV.

J is TRBJ2-3 and V is TRBV4-1, with 13 bases identical to TRBD2. V lost 0 bases and J lost 4; bases outside the gene matches: 7. The germline CDR1 and CDR2 sequences are MGHRA and YSYEKL. The CDR3 runs 18 residues. The CDR3 region has the DNA TGCGCCAGCAGCCAAGATGGACTAGCGGGGGAGGCCCCAGATACGCAGTATTTT. As protein: CASSQDGLAGEAPDTQYF.

V is TRBV29-1 and J is TRBJ1-2; D ambiguous. There are 13 residues in the CDR3. Germline lookup yields CDR1 SQVTM and CDR2 ANQGSEA. V gave up 4 bases and J gave up 2 bases, with 11 bases separating them. The CDR3 loop is CSVGVSGNYGYTF. For the CDR3, the DNA is TGCAGCGTTGGCGTGTCAGGCAACTATGGCTACACCTTC. The variable domain in full, with the rest retrieved from reference TRBV29-1 and TRBJ1-2, is SAVISQKPSRDICQRGTSLTIQCQVDSQVTMMFWYRQQPGQSLTLIATANQGSEATYESGFVIDKFPISRPNLTFSTLTVSNMSPEDSSIYLCSVGVSGNYGYTFGSGTRLTVV.

J is TRBJ2-5 and V is TRBV29-1; a weak D match, TRBD1 (6 bases). This CDR3 comprises 12 residues. CDR1 is SQVTM, CDR2 ANQGSEA, per germline. The ends were cut back, 4 bases at V and 2 bases at J, with 8 bases in the middle. The CDR3 protein is CSVVGQQETQYF. CDR3 in DNA: TGCAGCGTTGTAGGACAGCAAGAGACCCAGTACTTC. The full variable domain, with the rest looked up from reference TRBV29-1 and TRBJ2-5, is SAVISQKPSRDICQRGTSLTIQCQVDSQVTMMFWYRQQPGQSLTLIATANQGSEATYESGFVIDKFPISRPNLTFSTLTVSNMSPEDSSIYLCSVVGQQETQYFGPGTRLLVL.

The V call is TRBV28, the J call TRBJ1-2; TRBD1 matches 8 bases. There are 15 residues in the CDR3. Per germline, CDR1 MDHEN and CDR2 SYDVKM. V was clipped by 5 bases and J by 3 bases; unmatched bases: 8. The CDR3 reads CASSVGTGSHYGYTF. The CDR3 nucleotides are TGTGCCAGCAGTGTGGGGACAGGTTCGCACTATGGCTACACCTTC.